Listed here is a single T cell receptor (beta chain). This sample stems from a study of blood T cell repertoires in COVID-19. About the study: Researchers got acute and convalescent COVID-19 samples from the United States, Italy and Spain. The analysed material was cDNA or gDNA that came from T cells, B-cell-depleted T cells, or PBMCs.

Study processing details: Amplification of reference gene primers provided the estimated nucleated cell counts. Produced via immunoSEQ multiplex PCR; TCRdb's table is partial and in-frame only. The D gene and trimming were derived from the DNA, and the V and J assignments and clone size from that table. The sample gives 250,000 to 300,000 clones, 89% of which show up once; about 4.6% is in the top ten. CDR3 length: 15 residues. The ends lost 4 bases at V and 6 bases at J; junction bases unmatched: 8. Germline CDR1 reads SGHDN; CDR2 reads FVKESK. This chain links TRBV14 with TRBJ2-2; 7 bases agree with TRBD1. The source is a woman aged 40-49 years who had recovered from COVID-19. The sequenced sample was peripheral blood. The CDR3 sequence: CASSPRQGGPGELFF. DNA of the CDR3: TGTGCCAGCAGCCCCCGACAGGGTGGGCCCGGGGAGCTGTTTTTT.